What follows are 2 T cell receptor beta chains derived from one specimen sequenced in a study of shared clonotypes between healthy human individuals. The naive CD8 fraction comprised CD45RO-negative cells positively selected for CCR7 and excluded terminally differentiated effector memory CD45RA+ cells. TCRdb keeps only in-frame clones here, not all; method: immunoSEQ multiplex PCR. The table has fewer than 1 million clones, about 97% seen once. The sequenced sample consisted of naive CD8+ T cells sorted from blood. Every receptor here comes from a man under 40 in good health.

V gene TRBV11-1 combines with J gene TRBJ2-7; tentatively, D is TRBD2 (6 bases). CDR3 length: 13 amino acids. V lost 5 bases, J lost 4 bases, and 12 bases lay in between. CDR1 is SGHAT, CDR2 FQDESV, per germline (reference sequence). The CDR3 loop reads CASSLRDFYEQYF. CDR3 nucleotide sequence: TGTGCCAGCAGCCTCCGGGACTTTTACGAGCAGTACTTC.

V gene TRBV29-1 combines with J gene TRBJ2-7; TRBD1 might be the D (5 bases). This CDR3 comprises 13 residues. Germline V gene data show CDR1 as SQVTM and CDR2 as ANQGSEA. Trimming pared 7 bases from V and 9 bases from J, leaving 22 bases between. CDR3 coding DNA: TGCAGCGCTAGAGGACAACACCCTACGAGGCAGTACTTC. It specifies CSARGQHPTRQYF.